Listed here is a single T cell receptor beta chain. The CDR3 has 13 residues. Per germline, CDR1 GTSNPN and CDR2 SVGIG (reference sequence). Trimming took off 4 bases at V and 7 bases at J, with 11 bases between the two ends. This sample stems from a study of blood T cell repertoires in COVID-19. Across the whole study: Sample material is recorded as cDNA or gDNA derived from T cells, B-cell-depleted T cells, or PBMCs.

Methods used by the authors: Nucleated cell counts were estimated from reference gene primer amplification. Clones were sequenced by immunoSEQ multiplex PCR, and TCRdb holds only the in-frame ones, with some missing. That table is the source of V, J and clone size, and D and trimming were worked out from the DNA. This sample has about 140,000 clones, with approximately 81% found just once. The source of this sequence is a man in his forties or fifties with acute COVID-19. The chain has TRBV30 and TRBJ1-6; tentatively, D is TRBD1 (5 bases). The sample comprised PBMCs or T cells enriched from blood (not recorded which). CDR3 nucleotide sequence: TGTGCCTGGACCCGGGGGGAGAATTCACCCCTCCACTTT. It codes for CAWTRGENSPLHF.